The 8 T cell receptor beta chains listed next were all sequenced from one sample in a study of blood T cell repertoires in COVID-19. Measured with immunoSEQ multiplex PCR; TCRdb has only the in-frame clones, and not every one. The sample lists tens of thousands of clones; roughly 86% were seen once. The sample comprised peripheral blood. These receptors all come from a man over 45 with acute or convalescent COVID-19.

This rearrangement joins TRBV7-8 to TRBJ2-1, with 9 bases aligning to TRBD1. Trimming cost V 1 base and J 6 bases; bases outside gene matches: 7. The germline V gene encodes CDR1 SGHVS and CDR2 FQNEAQ. The CDR3 is made up of 16 amino acids. CDR3 nucleotide sequence: TGTGCCAGCAGCTTAGGAGTCGGGACAGGGCGCAATGAGCAGTTCTTC. Protein sequence: CASSLGVGTGRNEQFF.

The V call is TRBV24-1, the J call TRBJ1-4; D is undetermined. Germline CDR1 reads KGHDR; CDR2 reads SFDVKD. The CDR3 runs 15 residues. V lost 3 bases, J lost 3 bases, and 10 bases lay in between. The CDR3 is CATSDAAAANEKLFF. The CDR3 DNA sequence: TGTGCCACCAGTGATGCGGCAGCAGCTAATGAAAAACTGTTTTTT.

V gene TRBV28 combines with J gene TRBJ2-7, with D maybe TRBD2 (6 bases). The CDR3 sequence is 12 residues long. CDR1 is MDHEN, CDR2 SYDVKM, per germline. Deletions cut 4 bases from V and 4 bases from J, with 8 bases between. CDR3 sequence: CASSWGVYEQYF. The CDR3 DNA sequence: TGTGCCAGCAGTTGGGGGGTGTACGAGCAGTACTTC.

This clone was counted once. CDR3 nucleotide sequence: TGTGCCAGCAGTTTATCCGCGGGGGGGCCCCAGCATTTT. Protein sequence: CASSLSAGGPQHF. This chain joins TRBV27 and TRBJ1-5; D might be TRBD1 (5 bases). The germline gives CDR1 MNHEY, CDR2 SMNVEV (reference sequence). This CDR3 comprises 13 residues. V was shortened by 0 bases and J by 9 bases, with 9 bases between the two germline ends.

J is TRBJ1-2 and V is TRBV3-1 (or the pseudogene TRBV3-2), with 11 bases that match TRBD1. Per the germline V gene, CDR1 is LGHDT and CDR2 is YNNKEL (reference sequence). Losses at the gene ends were 2 bases for V and 6 bases for J; bases not matched to a gene: 2. The CDR3 sequence is 14 residues long. DNA for the CDR3: TGTGCCAGCAGCCAAACGGGACAGGGGGATGGCTACACCTTC. This gives the protein CASSQTGQGDGYTF.

This chain connects TRBV27 to TRBJ1-2; 11 bases are shared with TRBD1. After removal of 7 bases from V and 4 bases from J, the junction contained 5 bases not matched to a gene. Per germline, CDR1 MNHEY and CDR2 SMNVEV (reference sequence). There are 14 residues in the CDR3. CDR3 DNA sequence: TGTGCCAGCACACCGGGACAGGGGGGCTATGGCTACACCTTC. Its protein is CASTPGQGGYGYTF.

V usage is TRBV6-5 and J usage is TRBJ1-2; 9 bases fit TRBD1. This CDR3 contains 16 residues. V trimming: 3 bases; J trimming: 4 bases; junction bases outside the gene matches: 9. Germline loops: CDR1 MNHEY, CDR2 SVGAGI. In DNA, the CDR3 is TGTGCCAGCAGTTATTGGGCAGGGACAGGGCCCTATGGCTACACCTTC. Translation: CASSYWAGTGPYGYTF.

V gene TRBV4-1 combines with J gene TRBJ1-1; perhaps TRBD1 as D (6 bases). Germline CDR1 reads MGHRA; CDR2 reads YSYEKL. The V and J ends lost 5 bases and 1 base respectively, with 11 bases between them. The length of the CDR3 is 14 residues. The CDR3 region has the DNA TGCGCCAGCAGCAGGGACATGGGGAACACTGAAGCTTTCTTT. Its translation: CASSRDMGNTEAFF.